The subject of this entry is one T cell receptor (beta chain). Its target is not known. Clones were sequenced by immunoSEQ multiplex PCR, and TCRdb holds only the in-frame ones, with some missing. The repertoire includes tens of thousands of clones, about four fifths of them detected once, and approximately 1.4% sits in the top ten. The CDR3 has 13 amino acids. Germline CDR1 reads SNHLY; CDR2 reads FYNNEI. This sample stems from a study of T cells in narcolepsy. Findings and caveats of the study: Comparing one patient's CSF and blood CD4+ clonotypes highlighted HCRT- and TRIB2-specific autoreactive clonotypes.

The receptor was isolated from a human donor with narcolepsy. J is TRBJ2-7 and V is TRBV2, with a weak D call TRBD1 (7 bases). The specimen was CD45RA- memory CD4+ T cells from PBMCs. The CDR3 sequence is CAIQGGRFDEQYF. The CDR3 nucleotides are TGTGCTATCCAGGGGGGCAGGTTCGACGAGCAGTACTTC.